This T cell receptor (beta chain) is drawn from a study of cytomegalovirus exposure and HLA in healthy donors. General observations from the study: Rare sequences made up most TCRs, while some public TCRs were found in many donors.

Germline V CDR1 and CDR2: LNHNV, YYDKDF (reference sequence). The CDR3 runs 14 residues. V was trimmed by 0 bases and J by 6 bases, leaving 8 bases between them. Notes on this clone: The target antigen is unknown.

Method: immunoSEQ multiplex PCR; TCRdb's copy keeps in-frame clones and lacks some. In the table there are 130,000 to 150,000 clones, 91% of which are singletons. This chain joins TRBV15 and TRBJ2-2; D uncertain. Sequencing was performed on PBMCs. The receptor comes from a man aged 18 to 30 in good health and CMV-seronegative. The CDR3 loop reads CATSRDMESGELFF. The CDR3, as DNA: TGTGCCACCAGCAGAGATATGGAGTCCGGGGAGCTGTTTTTT.